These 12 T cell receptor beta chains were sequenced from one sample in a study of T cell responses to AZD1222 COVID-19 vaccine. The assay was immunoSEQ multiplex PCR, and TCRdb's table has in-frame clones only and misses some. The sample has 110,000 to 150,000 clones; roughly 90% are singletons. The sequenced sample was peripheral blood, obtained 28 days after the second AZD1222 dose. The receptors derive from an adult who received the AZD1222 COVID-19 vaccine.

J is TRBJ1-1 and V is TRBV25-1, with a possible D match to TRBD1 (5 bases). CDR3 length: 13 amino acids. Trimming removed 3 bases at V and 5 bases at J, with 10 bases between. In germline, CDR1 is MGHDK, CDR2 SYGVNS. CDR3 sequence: CASSDMGRTEAFF. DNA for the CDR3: TGTGCCAGCAGTGATATGGGGCGAACTGAAGCTTTCTTT.

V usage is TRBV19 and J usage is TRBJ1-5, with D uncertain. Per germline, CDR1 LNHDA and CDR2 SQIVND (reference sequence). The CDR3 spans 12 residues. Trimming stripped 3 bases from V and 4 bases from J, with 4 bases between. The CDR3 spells CASSILNQPQHF. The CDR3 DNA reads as TGTGCCAGTAGTATCCTTAATCAGCCCCAGCATTTT.

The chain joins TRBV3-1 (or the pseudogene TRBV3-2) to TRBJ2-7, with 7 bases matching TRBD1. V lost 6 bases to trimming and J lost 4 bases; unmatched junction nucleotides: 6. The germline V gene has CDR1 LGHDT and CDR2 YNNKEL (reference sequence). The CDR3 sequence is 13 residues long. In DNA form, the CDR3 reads TGTGCCAGCAGGCAGACAGGGAAATACGAGCAGTACTTC. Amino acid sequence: CASRQTGKYEQYF.

The CDR3 DNA reads as TGTGCCAGCACCACCTCCCGAAGGGGTTCCACCGGGGAGCTGTTTTTT. Translating it yields CASTTSRRGSTGELFF. The genes are TRBV9 and TRBJ2-2; D is perhaps TRBD1 (5 bases). The CDR3 consists of 16 residues. Germline lookup yields CDR1 SGDLS and CDR2 YYNGEE. The V gene lost 6 bases and the J gene lost 4 bases, with 19 bases spanning the gap.

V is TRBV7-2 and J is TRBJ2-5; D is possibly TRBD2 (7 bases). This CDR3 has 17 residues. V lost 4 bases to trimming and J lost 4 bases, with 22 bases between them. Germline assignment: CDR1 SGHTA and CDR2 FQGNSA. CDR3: CASSSRGRGRRGETQYF. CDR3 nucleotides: TGTGCCAGCAGCTCCCGAGGGCGGGGGCGCCGGGGAGAGACCCAGTACTTC.

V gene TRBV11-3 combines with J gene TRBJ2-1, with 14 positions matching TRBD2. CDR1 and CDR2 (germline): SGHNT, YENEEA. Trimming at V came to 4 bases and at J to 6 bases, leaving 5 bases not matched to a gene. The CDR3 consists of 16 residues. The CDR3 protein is CASSSWGTSGSNEQFF. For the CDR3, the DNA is TGTGCCAGCAGCTCCTGGGGGACTAGCGGGAGCAATGAGCAGTTCTTC.

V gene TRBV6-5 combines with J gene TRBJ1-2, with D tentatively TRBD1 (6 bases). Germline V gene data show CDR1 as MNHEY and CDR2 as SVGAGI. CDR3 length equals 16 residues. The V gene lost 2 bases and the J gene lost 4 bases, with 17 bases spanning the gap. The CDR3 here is CASSYGQTGLPYGYTF. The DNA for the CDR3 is TGTGCCAGCAGTTACGGTCAGACAGGCCTCCCCTATGGCTACACCTTC.

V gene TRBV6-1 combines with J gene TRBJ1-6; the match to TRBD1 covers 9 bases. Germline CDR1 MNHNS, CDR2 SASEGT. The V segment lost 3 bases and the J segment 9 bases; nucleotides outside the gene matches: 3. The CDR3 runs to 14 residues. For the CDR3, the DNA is TGTGCCAGCAGTGACCGGGACAGGGTTTCACCCCTCCACTTT. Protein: CASSDRDRVSPLHF.

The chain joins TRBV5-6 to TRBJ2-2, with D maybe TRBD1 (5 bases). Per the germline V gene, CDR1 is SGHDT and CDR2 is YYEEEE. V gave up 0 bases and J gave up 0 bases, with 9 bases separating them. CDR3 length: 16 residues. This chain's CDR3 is CASSLGVTANTGELFF. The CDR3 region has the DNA TGTGCCAGCAGCTTGGGGGTGACAGCGAACACCGGGGAGCTGTTTTTT.

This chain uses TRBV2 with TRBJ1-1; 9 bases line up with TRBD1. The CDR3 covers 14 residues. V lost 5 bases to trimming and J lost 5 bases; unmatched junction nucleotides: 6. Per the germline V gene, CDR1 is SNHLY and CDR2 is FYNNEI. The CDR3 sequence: CASSIQGAGTEAFF. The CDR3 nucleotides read TGTGCCAGCAGTATACAGGGGGCGGGAACTGAAGCTTTCTTT. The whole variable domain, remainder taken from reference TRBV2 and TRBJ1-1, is EPEVTQTPSHQVTQMGQEVILRCVPISNHLYFYWYRQILGQKVEFLVSFYNNEISEKSEIFDDQFSVERPDGSNFTLKIRSTKLEDSAMYFCASSIQGAGTEAFFGQGTRLTVV.

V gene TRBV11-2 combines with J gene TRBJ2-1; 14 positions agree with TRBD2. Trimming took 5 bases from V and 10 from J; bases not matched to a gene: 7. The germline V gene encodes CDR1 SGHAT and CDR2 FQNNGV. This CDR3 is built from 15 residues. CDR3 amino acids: CASSLSGTSGGEQFF. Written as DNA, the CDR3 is TGTGCCAGCAGCCTCAGTGGGACTAGCGGGGGCGAGCAGTTCTTC.

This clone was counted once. In nucleotides, the CDR3 is TGTGCCAGCTCACCCCTGAAGGGCGGACAATCAAACAATGAGCAGTTCTTC. It yields the protein CASSPLKGGQSNNEQFF. The chain has TRBV18 and TRBJ2-1; D is perhaps TRBD1 (5 bases). The V and J ends lost 3 bases and 5 bases respectively, with 20 bases between them. Germline CDR1 KGHSH, CDR2 LQKENI. This CDR3 has 17 amino acids.